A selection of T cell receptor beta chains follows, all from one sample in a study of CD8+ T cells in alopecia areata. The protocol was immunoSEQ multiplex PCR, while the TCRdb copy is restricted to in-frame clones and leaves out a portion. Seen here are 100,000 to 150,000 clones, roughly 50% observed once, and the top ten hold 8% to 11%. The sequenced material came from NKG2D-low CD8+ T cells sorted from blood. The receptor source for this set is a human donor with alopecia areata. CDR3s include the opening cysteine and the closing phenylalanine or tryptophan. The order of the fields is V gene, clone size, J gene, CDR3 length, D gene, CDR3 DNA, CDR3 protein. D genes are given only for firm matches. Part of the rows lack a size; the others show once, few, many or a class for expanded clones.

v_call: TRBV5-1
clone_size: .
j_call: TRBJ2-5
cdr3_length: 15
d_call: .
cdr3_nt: TGCGCCAGCAGCTCCGCGGCATCCAGTGAAGAGACCCAGTACTTC
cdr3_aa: CASSSAASSEETQYF

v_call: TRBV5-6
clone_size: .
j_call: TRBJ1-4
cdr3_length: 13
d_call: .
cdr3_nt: TGTGCCAGCAGGCAGTCAGGGACAGAAAAACTGTTTTTT
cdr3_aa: CASRQSGTEKLFF

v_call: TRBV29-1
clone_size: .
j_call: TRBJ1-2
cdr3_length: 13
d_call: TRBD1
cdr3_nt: TGCAGCGTTTCGGGACAGGCCAGATATGGCTACACCTTC
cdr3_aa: CSVSGQARYGYTF

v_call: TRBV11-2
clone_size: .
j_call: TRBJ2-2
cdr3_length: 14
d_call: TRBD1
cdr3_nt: TGTGCCAGCAGCTCGACAGGGGGCTCCGGGGAGCTGTTTTTT
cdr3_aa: CASSSTGGSGELFF

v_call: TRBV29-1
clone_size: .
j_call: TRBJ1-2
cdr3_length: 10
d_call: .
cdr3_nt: TGCAGCGTTGAGGCCCATGGCTACACCTTC
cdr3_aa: CSVEAHGYTF

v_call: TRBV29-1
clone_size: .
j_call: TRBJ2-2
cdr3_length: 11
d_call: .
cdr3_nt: TGCAGCGCGACAGGAACCGGGGAGCTGTTTTTT
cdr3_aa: CSATGTGELFF

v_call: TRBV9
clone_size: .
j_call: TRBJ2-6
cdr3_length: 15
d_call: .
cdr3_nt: TGTGCCAGCAGCGCCACGGGGGCTGGGGCCAACGTCCTGACTTTC
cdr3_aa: CASSATGAGANVLTF

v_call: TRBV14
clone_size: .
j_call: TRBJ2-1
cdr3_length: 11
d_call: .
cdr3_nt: TGTGCCAGCAGCCGACACAATGAGCAGTTCTTC
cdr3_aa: CASSRHNEQFF

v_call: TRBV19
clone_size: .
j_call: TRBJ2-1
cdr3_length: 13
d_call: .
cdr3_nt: TGTGCCAGTAGTATCTCTGGTCCACGTGAGCAGTTCTTC
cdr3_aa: CASSISGPREQFF

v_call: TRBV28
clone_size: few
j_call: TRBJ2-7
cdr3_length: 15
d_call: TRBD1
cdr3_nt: TGTGCCAGCAGGGCAACCGGGACAGACCGGCTCGAGCAGTACTTC
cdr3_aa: CASRATGTDRLEQYF

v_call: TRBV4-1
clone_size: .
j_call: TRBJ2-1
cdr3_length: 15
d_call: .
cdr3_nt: TGCGCCAGCAGCCAAGATAAACTAGCAGGTAATGAGCAGTTCTTC
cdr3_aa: CASSQDKLAGNEQFF

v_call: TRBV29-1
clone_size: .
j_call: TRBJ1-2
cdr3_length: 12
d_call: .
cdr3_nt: TGCAGCGTTTTCGACGAAAACTATGGCTACACCTTC
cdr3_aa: CSVFDENYGYTF

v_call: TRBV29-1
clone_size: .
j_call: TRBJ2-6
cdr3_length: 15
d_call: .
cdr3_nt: TGCAGCGTTCACCTAGAGGGTGCTGGGGCCAACGTCCTGACTTTC
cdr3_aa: CSVHLEGAGANVLTF

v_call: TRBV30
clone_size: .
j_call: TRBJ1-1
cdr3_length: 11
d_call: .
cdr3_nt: TGTGCCTGGAGTGTTGGGCTAGAAGCTTTCTTT
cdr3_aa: CAWSVGLEAFF

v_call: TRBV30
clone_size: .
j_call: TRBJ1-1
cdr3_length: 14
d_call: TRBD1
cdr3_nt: TGTGCCTGGAGTGGGACAGGGTCCTTGACTGAAGCTTTCTTT
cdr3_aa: CAWSGTGSLTEAFF

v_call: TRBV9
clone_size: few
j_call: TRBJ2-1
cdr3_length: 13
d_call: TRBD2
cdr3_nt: TGTGCCAGCAGCGCGGGAGGTAGCGGTGAGCAGTTCTTC
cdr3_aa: CASSAGGSGEQFF

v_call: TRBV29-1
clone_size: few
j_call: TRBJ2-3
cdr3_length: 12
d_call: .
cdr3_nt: TGCAGCGTTGAACTAGTTGCAGATACGCAGTATTTT
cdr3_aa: CSVELVADTQYF

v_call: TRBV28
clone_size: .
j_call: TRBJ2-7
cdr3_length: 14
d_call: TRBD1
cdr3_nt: TGTGCCAGCGAACCGACAGGGACGACCTACGAGCAGTACTTC
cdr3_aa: CASEPTGTTYEQYF

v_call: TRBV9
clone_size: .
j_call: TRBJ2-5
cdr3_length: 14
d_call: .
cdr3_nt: TGTGCCAGCAGCGACCCGACGAAGCAAGAGACCCAGTACTTC
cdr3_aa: CASSDPTKQETQYF

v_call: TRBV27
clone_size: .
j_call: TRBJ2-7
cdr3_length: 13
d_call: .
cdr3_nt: TGTGCCAGCACGGCAGGCGGTGGCTACGAGCAGTACTTC
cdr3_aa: CASTAGGGYEQYF

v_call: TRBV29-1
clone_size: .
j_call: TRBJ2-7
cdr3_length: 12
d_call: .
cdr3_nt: TGCAGCGTCGATGACGGAGCCTACGAGCAGTACTTC
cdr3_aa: CSVDDGAYEQYF

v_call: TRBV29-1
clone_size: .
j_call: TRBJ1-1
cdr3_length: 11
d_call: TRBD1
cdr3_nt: TGCAGCGTCCCCACAGGACAGGGAGCTTTCTTT
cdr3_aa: CSVPTGQGAFF

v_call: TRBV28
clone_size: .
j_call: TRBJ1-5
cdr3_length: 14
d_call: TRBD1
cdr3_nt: TGTGCCAGCAATGGACAGGGCGGGAATCAGCCCCAGCATTTT
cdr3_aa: CASNGQGGNQPQHF

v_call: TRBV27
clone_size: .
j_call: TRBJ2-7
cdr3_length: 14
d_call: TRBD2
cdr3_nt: TGTGCCAGCAGTGTGAGACTAGCGGGGCACGAGCAGTACTTC
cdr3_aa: CASSVRLAGHEQYF

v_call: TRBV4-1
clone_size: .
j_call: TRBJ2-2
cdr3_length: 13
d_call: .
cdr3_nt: TGCGCCAGCAGCCAAGCTCCTCTCGGGGAGCTGTTTTTT
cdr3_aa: CASSQAPLGELFF

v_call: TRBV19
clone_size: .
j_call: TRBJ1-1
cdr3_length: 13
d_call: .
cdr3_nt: TGTGCCAGTAGTATGACAGCCTACACTGAAGCTTTCTTT
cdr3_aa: CASSMTAYTEAFF

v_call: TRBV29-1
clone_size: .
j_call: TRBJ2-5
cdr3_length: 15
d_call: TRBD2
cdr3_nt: TGCAGCGTCGAGACTAGCGGGGGGGCCCAGGAGACCCAGTACTTC
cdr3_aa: CSVETSGGAQETQYF

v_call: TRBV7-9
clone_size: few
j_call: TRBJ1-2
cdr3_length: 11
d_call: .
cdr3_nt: TGTGCCAGCAGCTTGGGGCTTGGCTACACCTTC
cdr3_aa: CASSLGLGYTF

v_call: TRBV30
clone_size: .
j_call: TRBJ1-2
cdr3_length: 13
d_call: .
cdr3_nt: TGTGCCTGGAGATTGGACGCTAACTATGGCTACACCTTC
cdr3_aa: CAWRLDANYGYTF

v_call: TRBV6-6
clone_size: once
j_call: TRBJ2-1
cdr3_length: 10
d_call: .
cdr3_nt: TGTGCCAGCTCTCACAATGAGCAGTTCTTC
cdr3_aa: CASSHNEQFF

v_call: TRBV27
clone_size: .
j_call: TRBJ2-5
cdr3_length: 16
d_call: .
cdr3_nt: TGTGCCAGCAGTTTAGGAGCTGTGGGGGGCTCAGAGACCCAGTACTTC
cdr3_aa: CASSLGAVGGSETQYF

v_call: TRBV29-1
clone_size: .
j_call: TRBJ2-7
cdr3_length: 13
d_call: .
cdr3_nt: TGCAGCGCAGTACGGACGGACTCCTACGAGCAGTACTTC
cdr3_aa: CSAVRTDSYEQYF

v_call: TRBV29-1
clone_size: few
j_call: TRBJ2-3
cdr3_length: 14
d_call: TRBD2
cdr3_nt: TGCAGCGTTGAAGGGCTAGCGGCGACCGATACGCAGTATTTT
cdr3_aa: CSVEGLAATDTQYF

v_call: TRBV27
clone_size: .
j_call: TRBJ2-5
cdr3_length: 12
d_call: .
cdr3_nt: TGTGCCAGCGGATCATACCAAGAGACCCAGTACTTC
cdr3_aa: CASGSYQETQYF

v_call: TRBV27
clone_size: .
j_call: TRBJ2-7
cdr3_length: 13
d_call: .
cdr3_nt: TGTGCCAGCAGTTTATCGGTCGTCTACGAGCAGTACTTC
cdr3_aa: CASSLSVVYEQYF

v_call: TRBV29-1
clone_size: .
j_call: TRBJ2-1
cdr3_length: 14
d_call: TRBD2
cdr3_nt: TGCAGCGTTGACCGACTAGCTCTACGGAATGAGCAGTTCTTC
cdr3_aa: CSVDRLALRNEQFF

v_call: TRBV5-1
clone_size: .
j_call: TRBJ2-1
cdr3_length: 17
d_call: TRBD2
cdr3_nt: TGCGCCAGCAGCTCCCACCAGCCGGCGGGGGGGCCCAATGAGCAGTTCTTC
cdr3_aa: CASSSHQPAGGPNEQFF

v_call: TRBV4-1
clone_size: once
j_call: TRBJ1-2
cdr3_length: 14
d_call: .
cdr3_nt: TGCGCCAGCAGCCAAGAAACCGGGAGCCATGGCTACACCTTC
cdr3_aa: CASSQETGSHGYTF

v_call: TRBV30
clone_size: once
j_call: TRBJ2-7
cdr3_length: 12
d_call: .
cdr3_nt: TGTGCCTGGAGTACGGTCTCCTACGAGCAGTACTTC
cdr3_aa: CAWSTVSYEQYF

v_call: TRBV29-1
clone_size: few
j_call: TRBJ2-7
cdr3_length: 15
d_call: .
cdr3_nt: TGCAGCGTTGGATCGCGGGACACTTCTATGGAGGAGCAGTACTTC
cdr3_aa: CSVGSRDTSMEEQYF

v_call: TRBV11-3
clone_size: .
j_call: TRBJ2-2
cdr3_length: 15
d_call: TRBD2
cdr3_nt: TGTGCCAGCAGAGCGGGACTAGCGGGTCCCGGGGAGCTGTTTTTT
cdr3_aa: CASRAGLAGPGELFF

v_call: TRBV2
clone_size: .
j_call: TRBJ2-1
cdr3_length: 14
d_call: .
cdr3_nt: TGTGCCAGCAGTGAGGGGGACACAAACAATGAGCAGTTCTTC
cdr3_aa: CASSEGDTNNEQFF

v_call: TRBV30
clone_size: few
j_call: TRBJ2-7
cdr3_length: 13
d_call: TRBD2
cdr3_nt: TGTGCCTGGAGTGAACTAGCGGACTACGAGCAGTACTTC
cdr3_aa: CAWSELADYEQYF

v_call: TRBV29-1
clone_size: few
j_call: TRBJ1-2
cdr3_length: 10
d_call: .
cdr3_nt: TGCAGCGTTCCCCCCAATGGCTACACCTTC
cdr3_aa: CSVPPNGYTF

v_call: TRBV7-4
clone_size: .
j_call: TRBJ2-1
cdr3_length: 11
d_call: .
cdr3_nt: TGTGCCAGCACCCACCCCCCGGAGCAGTTCTTC
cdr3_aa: CASTHPPEQFF

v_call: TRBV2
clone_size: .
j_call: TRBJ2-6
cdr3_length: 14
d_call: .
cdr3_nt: TGTGCCAGCAGTATCGGGTCTGGGGCCAACGTCCTGACTTTC
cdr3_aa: CASSIGSGANVLTF

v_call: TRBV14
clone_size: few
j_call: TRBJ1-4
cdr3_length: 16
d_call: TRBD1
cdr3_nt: TGTGCCAGCAGCCCGCGTGGCGGGACAGCGAATGAAAAACTGTTTTTT
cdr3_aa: CASSPRGGTANEKLFF

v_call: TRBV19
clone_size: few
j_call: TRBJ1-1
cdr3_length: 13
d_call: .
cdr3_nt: TGTGCCAGTAGTCCTCAGGGTGTCCCTGAAGCTTTCTTT
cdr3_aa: CASSPQGVPEAFF

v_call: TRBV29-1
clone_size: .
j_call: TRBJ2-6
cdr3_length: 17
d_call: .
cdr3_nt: TGCAGCGTTGAAGAGCAGGGACCGAGAAGTGGGGCCAACGTCCTGACTTTC
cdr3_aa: CSVEEQGPRSGANVLTF

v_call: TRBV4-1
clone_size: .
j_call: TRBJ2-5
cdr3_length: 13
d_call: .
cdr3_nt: TGCGCCAGCAGCCAAGGACTTCAAGAGACCCAGTACTTC
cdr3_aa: CASSQGLQETQYF

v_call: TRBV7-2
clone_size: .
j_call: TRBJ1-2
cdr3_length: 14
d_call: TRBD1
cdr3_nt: TGTGCCAGCAGCTTCGGGGACAGCTCTTATGGCTACACCTTC
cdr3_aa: CASSFGDSSYGYTF

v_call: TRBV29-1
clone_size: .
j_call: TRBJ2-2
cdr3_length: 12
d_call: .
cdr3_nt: TGCAGCGCCGAGGACGGCACCGGGGAGCTGTTTTTT
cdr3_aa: CSAEDGTGELFF

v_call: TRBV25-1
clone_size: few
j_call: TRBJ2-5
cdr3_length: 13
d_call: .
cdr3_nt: TGTGCCAGCAGTGAGGAGACAGAAGAGACCCAGTACTTC
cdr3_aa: CASSEETEETQYF

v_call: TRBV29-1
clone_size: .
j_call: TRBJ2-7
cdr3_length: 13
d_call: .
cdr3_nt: TGCAGCGTTGAACATCTCAGCTCCTACGAGCAGTACTTC
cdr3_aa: CSVEHLSSYEQYF

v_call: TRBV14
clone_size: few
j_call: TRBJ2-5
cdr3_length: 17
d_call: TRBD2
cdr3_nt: TGTGCCAGCAGCCGGTTGGGAGCGGGAGGTTTCCAAGAGACCCAGTACTTC
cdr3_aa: CASSRLGAGGFQETQYF